The next 4 T cell receptor beta chains were all read from a single sample in a study of CD8+CD57+ T cells in acquired aplastic anemia. CDR3 and TCR beta VDJ profiling relied on genomic DNA as the template. Each CDR3 protein is one row after TCRdb ran MiXCR on the reads. The sample lists 260,000 or so distinct CDR3 sequences, roughly half seen once, with 7.8% in the top ten. Flow cytometry had shown expanded CD8+CD57+ cells in the patients chosen for sequencing. The sample was sorted CD4+, CD8+, or CD8+CD57+ T cells (not recorded which) from PBMCs. The source of these receptors is a human donor with aplastic anemia.

At least ten counts were recorded for this clonotype. The V and J genes are TRBV24-1 and TRBJ2-1, with D unresolved. V shed 6 bases and J shed 3 bases, with 11 bases lying between them. The CDR3 covers 14 residues. CDR1 KGHDR and CDR2 SFDVKD come from the germline V gene. The CDR3 nucleotides are TGTGCCACCAGTTTTGGGCGGAACTACAATGAGCAGTTCTTC. Encoded protein: CATSFGRNYNEQFF.

A few counts support this clonotype. This rearrangement joins TRBV6-2 or TRBV6-3 to TRBJ2-7; 10 nucleotides align to TRBD1. CDR3 length: 15 amino acids. V trimming: 0 bases; J trimming: 7 bases; junction bases outside the gene matches: 6. CDR1 and CDR2 from the germline V gene are MNHEY and SVGEGT. Here the CDR3 DNA reads TGTGCCAGCAGTTACTCTGTGACAGGGGGCGCAGAGCAGTACTTC. This codes for CASSYSVTGGAEQYF.

The CDR3 reads CASSLASGLSGRGTYEQYF. DNA for the CDR3: TGCGCCAGCAGCTTGGCCTCGGGTCTTAGCGGGAGAGGGACCTACGAGCAGTACTTC. The V and J genes are TRBV5-1 and TRBJ2-7, with 9 bases matching TRBD2. Germline CDR1 is SGHRS and CDR2 is YFSETQ. With V trimmed by 0 bases and J by 2 bases, 15 bases remained unmatched. CDR3 size: 19 residues.

This clonotype has at least ten counts. This chain joins TRBV13 and TRBJ1-5; D unresolved. This CDR3 is 12 amino acids long. With 8 bases removed from V and 4 bases from J, the gap between germline ends came to 9 bases. Per germline, CDR1 PRHDT and CDR2 FYEKMQ (reference sequence). The CDR3 DNA sequence: TGTGCCAGCTCCTGGGGAAATCAGCCCCAGCATTTT. Protein product: CASSWGNQPQHF.